These T cell receptor beta chains were read from a single sample in a study of PD-L1 blockade in urothelial cancer. Using immunoSEQ multiplex PCR, the repertoire was profiled, and TCRdb retains in-frame clones only, with some absent. The data contain 70,000 to 100,000 clones, 84% of them singletons. Sequences were derived from PBMCs, sampled around atezolizumab (anti-PD-L1) treatment. The receptors come from a man aged 55 to 69 with urothelial cancer. CDR3s include the opening cysteine and the closing phenylalanine or tryptophan. Fields, in order: J gene, D gene, V gene, CDR3 DNA, CDR3 protein. A D gene is named only where the DNA matches it firmly.

TRBJ2-4 TRBD2 TRBV5-1 TGCGCCAGCAGTCCCACTAGCGGAAAAAACATTCAGTACTTC CASSPTSGKNIQYF
TRBJ1-1 NA TRBV19 TGTGCCAGTGGTACTCGAGGTGGGCGGGGGACTGAAGCTTTCTTT CASGTRGGRGTEAFF
TRBJ1-5 NA TRBV18 TGTGCCAGCTCACCACCGTGGCAGGCAGACAATCAGCCCCAGCATTTT CASSPPWQADNQPQHF
TRBJ2-1 NA TRBV4-1 TGCGCCAGCAGCCAAGATGCCCAGGACTACCTACTCTCCTACAATGAGCAGTTCTTC CASSQDAQDYLLSYNEQFF
TRBJ2-6 NA TRBV4-1 TGCGCCAGCAGCCTCGGACAGGGGGCCAACGTCCTGACTTTC CASSLGQGANVLTF
TRBJ2-3 TRBD1 TRBV5-4 TGTGCCAGCACGGCGGCAGGGGGTCCAGATACGCAGTATTTT CASTAAGGPDTQYF
TRBJ1-1 NA TRBV5-1 TGCGCCAGCAGCGCGGAAGACTATGAAGCTTTCTTT CASSAEDYEAFF
TRBJ1-3 NA TRBV7-6 TGTGCCAGCAGCACCGGTGGAAACACCATATATTTT CASSTGGNTIYF
TRBJ2-3 NA TRBV27 TGTGCCAGCAGATCCCTGAGGGGGACAGATACGCAGTATTTT CASRSLRGTDTQYF
TRBJ2-7 NA TRBV12-5 TGTGCTAGTGGTTTGGGACAGCCTTACGAGCAGTACTTC CASGLGQPYEQYF
TRBJ1-2 NA TRBV27 TGTGCCAGCAGTTTAAAATGGACCTGGGACGGAGGGCACTATGGCTACACCTTC CASSLKWTWDGGHYGYTF
TRBJ2-7 NA TRBV5-1 TGCGCCAGCAGCTTGTCTGAGGGAGAGCAGTACTTC CASSLSEGEQYF
TRBJ1-3 NA TRBV7-9 TGTGCCAGCAGCTCTAAAACCGGGGGTCGTGGAAACACCATATATTTT CASSSKTGGRGNTIYF
TRBJ1-3 TRBD1 TRBV6-5 TGTGCCAGCGCCGGGACAGGGACCTCTGGAAACACCATATATTTT CASAGTGTSGNTIYF